This T cell receptor (beta chain) was identified in a study of T cells in Graves' hyperthyroidism and ophthalmopathy. Comments on this clonotype: Its antigen remains unknown.

Lactation, pregnancy, other autoimmune disease or uncontrolled infection excluded patients. In germline, CDR1 is SQVTM, CDR2 ANQGSEA. Losses at the gene ends were 6 bases for V and 0 bases for J; bases not matched to a gene: 5. This CDR3 has 16 amino acids. The source material, RNA transcripts, was used to amplify TCR beta CDR3 regions. Carried out on the TCR CDR3, a first-round RT-PCR used the HTBI primer set. TCRdb processed the multiplex PCR reads anew with MiXCR; each CDR3 protein has one entry. The sample holds 650,000 to 700,000 distinct CDR3 sequences, around 16% seen once. Study observations and caveats: Ophthalmopathy onset followed model prediction by a median about six months.

Sequenced: blood. This receptor was taken from a man aged 45-65 years with Graves' hyperthyroidism. The chain links TRBV29-1 to TRBJ1-4; 12 positions agree with TRBD1. The CDR3 DNA sequence: TGCAGCGTCGCCGGGACAGGGGGCTCAACTAATGAAAAACTGTTTTTT. Its protein product is CSVAGTGGSTNEKLFF.